This record covers a single T cell receptor beta chain. Source study methods: By means of reference gene primer amplification, nucleated cell counts were estimated. Measured with immunoSEQ multiplex PCR; TCRdb has only the in-frame clones, and not every one. D and trimming were read from the DNA, whereas the V and J calls and clone size are those reported in that table. Of about 120,000 clones in the sample, over 65% were seen once. These data belong to a study of blood T cell repertoires in COVID-19. At the level of the study: The samples span acute and convalescent COVID-19 from the United States, Italy and Spain. The cDNA or gDNA used as material had been derived from T cells, B-cell-depleted T cells, or PBMCs.

V was pared by 1 base and J by 4 bases, with 16 bases between. The germline CDR1 and CDR2 sequences are PRHDT and FYEKMQ (reference sequence). The CDR3 runs to 16 residues. The chain employs TRBV13 and TRBJ2-5, with D possibly TRBD1 on 6 matching bases. The origin of this receptor is a young man with acute or convalescent COVID-19. Sequenced material: peripheral blood. CDR3 nucleotides: TGTGCCAGCAGCTTAGTTCGGTCCGTAGGGGGAGAGACCCAGTACTTC. Its protein product is CASSLVRSVGGETQYF.